The entry below describes one T cell receptor beta chain. PCR employed 60 Vbeta and 13 Jbeta primers. Clones were read by immunoSEQ multiplex PCR, and TCRdb kept only the in-frame ones, dropping some. The sample lists about 110,000 clones, roughly 70% occurring once. This sample is part of a study of cytomegalovirus exposure and HLA in healthy donors. Germline values: CDR1 SGHKS, CDR2 YYEKEE (reference sequence). CDR3 length equals 15 residues. The V end was cut by 1 base, the J end by 3 bases, with 14 bases between. The sequenced sample consisted of PBMCs. V is TRBV5-5 and J is TRBJ2-7, with D possibly matching TRBD1 (6 bases). The clonotype was recovered from a man aged 35 to 55 in good health and CMV-seronegative. The CDR3 DNA is TGTGCCAGCAGCTTGATCCCCGGGACAAGCTACGAGCAGTACTTC. Protein sequence: CASSLIPGTSYEQYF.